This T cell receptor (beta chain) was sequenced during a study of T cell repertoires in cytomegalovirus infection. For the study at large: Well-studied HLA-B-restricted CMV epitopes were used in the study alongside recently identified HLA-C-restricted ones.

About this clonotype itself: Its antigen is not identified.

The germline CDR1 and CDR2 sequences are DFQATT and SNEGSKA (reference sequence). Trimming removed 3 bases at V and 4 bases at J, with 16 bases between. This CDR3 has 15 residues. TCRdb redid the calling of the reads with MiXCR, one entry per CDR3 protein. The sample lists about 500,000 distinct CDR3 sequences; more than 30% were seen once. Source: cultured PBMCs, taken from culture after CMV antigen stimulation. V is TRBV20-1 and J is TRBJ1-3; possibly TRBD1 for D (5 bases). This TCR was recovered from a human donor in good health (CMV status not recorded). Some clones in this sample may be carry-over from other donors' samples. CDR3 protein: CSARSDWGRGNTIYF. CDR3 DNA: TGCAGTGCTAGGTCGGACTGGGGCAGAGGAAACACCATATATTTT.